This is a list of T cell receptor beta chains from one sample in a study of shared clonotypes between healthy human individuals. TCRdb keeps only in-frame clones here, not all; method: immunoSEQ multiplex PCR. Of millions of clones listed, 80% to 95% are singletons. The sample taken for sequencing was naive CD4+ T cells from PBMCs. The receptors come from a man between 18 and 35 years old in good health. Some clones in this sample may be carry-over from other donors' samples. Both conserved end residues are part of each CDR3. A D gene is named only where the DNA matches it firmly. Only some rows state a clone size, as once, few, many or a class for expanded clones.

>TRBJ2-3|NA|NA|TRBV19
CASSISRPGDTQYF
TGTGCCAGTAGTATTTCAAGGCCTGGGGATACGCAGTATTTT
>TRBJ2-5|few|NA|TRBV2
CASSTSSSGKETQYF
TGTGCCAGCAGTACAAGCTCCAGCGGTAAAGAGACCCAGTACTTC
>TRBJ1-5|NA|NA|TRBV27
CASSLFSVGGPSNQPQHF
TGTGCCAGCAGTTTATTCTCGGTGGGGGGTCCAAGCAATCAGCCCCAGCATTTT
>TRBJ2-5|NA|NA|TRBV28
CASSLTAGETQYF
TGTGCCAGCAGCCTGACAGCAGGAGAGACCCAGTACTTC
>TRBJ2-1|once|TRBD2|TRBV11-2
CASSLEPGLAGYNEQFF
TGTGCCAGCAGCTTAGAACCGGGACTAGCGGGATACAATGAGCAGTTCTTC
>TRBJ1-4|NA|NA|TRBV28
CASRQYTGNEKLFF
TGTGCCAGCAGACAGTATACAGGGAATGAAAAACTGTTTTTT
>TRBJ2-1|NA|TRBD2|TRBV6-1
CASSESLAGAYNEQFF
TGTGCCAGCAGTGAATCTCTAGCGGGGGCTTACAATGAGCAGTTCTTC
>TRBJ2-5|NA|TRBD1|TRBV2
CASQQGIFETQYF
TGTGCCAGCCAACAGGGGATCTTTGAGACCCAGTACTTC
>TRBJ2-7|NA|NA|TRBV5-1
CASSSVSASSYEQYF
TGCGCCAGCAGCAGTGTTAGCGCGAGCTCCTACGAGCAGTACTTC
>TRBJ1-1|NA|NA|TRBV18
CASSPQLGLMNTEAFF
TGTGCCAGCTCACCACAGTTGGGTCTAATGAACACTGAAGCTTTCTTT
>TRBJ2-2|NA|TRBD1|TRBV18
CASSPRQGSGELFF
TGTGCCAGCTCACCTCGACAGGGGTCCGGGGAGCTGTTTTTT
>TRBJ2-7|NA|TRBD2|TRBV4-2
CASSQDGGLAIYEQYF
TGTGCCAGCAGCCAAGATGGGGGACTAGCTATCTACGAGCAGTACTTC
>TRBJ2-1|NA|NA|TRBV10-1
CASSENGGSSYNEQFF
TGCGCCAGCAGTGAGAATGGGGGGAGCTCCTACAATGAGCAGTTCTTC
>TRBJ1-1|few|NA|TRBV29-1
CSVQGNTEAFF
TGCAGCGTTCAAGGGAACACTGAAGCTTTCTTT
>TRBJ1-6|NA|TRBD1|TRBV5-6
CASSSTGAGTYNSPLHF
TGTGCCAGCAGCTCAACAGGGGCAGGAACCTATAATTCACCCCTCCACTTT
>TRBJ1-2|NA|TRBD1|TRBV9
CASSRTGNNYGYTF
TGTGCCAGCTCAAGGACAGGGAATAACTATGGCTACACCTTC
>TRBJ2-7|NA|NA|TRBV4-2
CASSQDMVREAYEQYF
TGTGCCAGCAGCCAAGATATGGTCAGGGAGGCCTACGAGCAGTACTTC
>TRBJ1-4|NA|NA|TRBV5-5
CASSQGSGEKLFF
TGTGCCAGCTCTCAGGGGTCCGGAGAAAAACTGTTTTTT
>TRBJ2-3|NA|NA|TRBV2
CASSEDRADTQYF
TGTGCCAGCAGTGAAGACAGGGCAGATACGCAGTATTTT
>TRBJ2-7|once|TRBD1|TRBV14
CASSLPGQVSKQYF
TGTGCCAGCAGCCTGCCGGGACAGGTTTCAAAGCAGTACTTC
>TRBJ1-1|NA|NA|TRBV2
CASRATVEAFF
TGTGCCAGCAGGGCGACAGTTGAAGCTTTCTTT
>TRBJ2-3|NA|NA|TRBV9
CASSPGAGHTDTQYF
TGTGCCAGCAGCCCAGGGGCGGGACACACAGATACGCAGTATTTT
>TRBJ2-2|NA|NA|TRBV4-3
CASSQEFSQTFGGELFF
TGCGCCAGCAGCCAAGAATTTTCCCAGACTTTCGGCGGGGAGCTGTTTTTT
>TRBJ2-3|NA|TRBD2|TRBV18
CASSPGLAGAGDTQYF
TGTGCCAGCTCTCCGGGACTAGCGGGAGCTGGTGATACGCAGTATTTT
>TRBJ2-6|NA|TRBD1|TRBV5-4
CASSRRQGPSSGANVLTF
TGTGCCAGCAGCAGAAGACAGGGACCAAGCTCTGGGGCCAACGTCCTGACTTTC
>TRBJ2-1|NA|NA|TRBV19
CASSTKRGSYNEQFF
TGTGCCAGTAGTACGAAACGCGGGTCCTACAATGAGCAGTTCTTC
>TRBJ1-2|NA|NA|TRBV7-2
CASRSKTENYGYTF
TGTGCCAGCAGATCAAAAACAGAGAACTATGGCTACACCTTC
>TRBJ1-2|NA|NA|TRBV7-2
CATSTGGYYGYTF
TGTGCCACCTCAACCGGAGGGTACTATGGCTACACCTTC
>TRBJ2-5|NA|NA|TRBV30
CAWSTGETQYF
TGTGCCTGGAGCACCGGGGAGACCCAGTACTTC
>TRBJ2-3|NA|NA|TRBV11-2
CASSRSEQSTQYF
TGTGCCAGCAGCCGGAGCGAACAGAGTACGCAGTATTTT
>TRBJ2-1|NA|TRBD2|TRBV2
CASSLAGGRYNEQFF
TGTGCCAGCAGTTTAGCGGGAGGGAGATACAATGAGCAGTTCTTC
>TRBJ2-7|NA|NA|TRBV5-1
CASSPLAEVPTKQYF
TGCGCCAGCAGCCCATTAGCGGAGGTACCTACGAAGCAGTACTTC
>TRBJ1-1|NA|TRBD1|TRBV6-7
CASSYRADRATEAFF
TGTGCCAGCAGTTACCGGGCAGACAGGGCCACTGAAGCTTTCTTT
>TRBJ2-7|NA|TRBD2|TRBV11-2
CASSSQKVGTSGHSYEQYF
TGTGCCAGCAGCTCCCAAAAGGTCGGGACTAGCGGGCACTCCTACGAGCAGTACTTC
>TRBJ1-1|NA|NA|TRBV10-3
CAISDTTEAFF
TGTGCCATCAGTGACACGACTGAAGCTTTCTTT
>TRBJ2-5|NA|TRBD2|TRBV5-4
CASQASGRDQETQYF
TGTGCCAGCCAAGCTAGCGGGAGGGACCAAGAGACCCAGTACTTC
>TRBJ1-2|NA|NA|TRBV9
CASSEGTPSSRLGYGYTF
TGTGCCAGCAGCGAAGGTACCCCCTCATCACGATTGGGCTATGGCTACACCTTC
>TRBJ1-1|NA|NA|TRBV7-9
CASSPPQVFIAEAFF
TGTGCCAGCAGCCCCCCCCAGGTTTTCATCGCTGAAGCTTTCTTT
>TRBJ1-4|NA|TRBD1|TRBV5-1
CASSHGTDLGNEKLFF
TGCGCCAGCAGCCACGGGACAGATTTGGGAAATGAGAAACTGTTTTTT
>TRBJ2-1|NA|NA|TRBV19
CASSPHPLQGTKYNEQFF
TGTGCCAGTAGTCCCCATCCACTACAGGGAACTAAATACAATGAGCAGTTCTTC
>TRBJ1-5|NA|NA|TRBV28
CASSRTGNGQPQHF
TGTGCCAGCAGCCGCACAGGGAACGGCCAGCCCCAGCATTTT
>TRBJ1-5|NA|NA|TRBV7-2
CASSSGPFSNQPQHF
TGTGCCAGCAGCTCGGGACCCTTTAGCAATCAGCCCCAGCATTTT
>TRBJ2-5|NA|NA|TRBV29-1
CSVEGQETQYF
TGCAGCGTTGAAGGCCAAGAGACCCAGTACTTC
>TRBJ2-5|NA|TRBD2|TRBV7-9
CASSPPAASGNQETQYF
TGTGCCAGCAGCCCCCCGGCGGCTAGCGGGAACCAAGAGACCCAGTACTTC
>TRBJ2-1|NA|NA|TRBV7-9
CASSSGGNEQFF
TGTGCCAGCAGCTCAGGGGGGAATGAGCAGTTCTTC
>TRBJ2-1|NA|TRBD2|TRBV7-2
CASSPGRKIAGASYNEQFF
TGTGCCAGCAGCCCCGGGAGGAAAATAGCGGGAGCCTCCTACAATGAGCAGTTCTTC
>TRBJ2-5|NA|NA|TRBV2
CASRNTQGVEGETQYF
TGTGCCAGCAGGAATACGCAAGGGGTCGAGGGAGAGACCCAGTACTTC